Presented here are 27 T cell receptor beta chains from one specimen sequenced in a study of blood T cell repertoires in COVID-19 (TCRdb year 2020). Library preparation used the immunoSEQ multiplex PCR assay. The source is immuneACCESS, and TCRdb retained only in-frame sequences with V and J called. Part of the clones is not carried over; for the studies checked, unresolved V genes explain less than half of this, and the remainder is unexplained. The sample records about 170,000 clones, about 85% of which are singletons. The ten top clones hold 6.9% of the sample. Sample: peripheral blood. The receptors shown here come from a man at least 80 years old with COVID-19, enrolled during active disease.

In nucleotides, the CDR3 is TGTGCCAGTAGTATGGCTGGGGCTGGTCAGCCCCAGCATTTT. It is translated as CASSMAGAGQPQHF. The chain carries TRBV19 and TRBJ1-5; tentative D call: TRBD1 (5 bases). V lost 3 bases and J lost 6, with 12 bases in between. The germline gives CDR1 LNHDA, CDR2 SQIVND (reference sequence). This CDR3 contains 14 residues.

This clone showed up just a few times. The V call is TRBV7-9, the J call TRBJ1-6, with 7 nucleotides matching TRBD1. This CDR3 comprises 15 residues. Trimming cost V 4 bases and J 8 bases; bases outside gene matches: 8. Germline V gene lookup returns CDR1 SEHNR and CDR2 FQNEAQ (reference sequence). CDR3 coding DNA: TGTGCCAGCAGCTCGACACAGGGGTGGGATTCACCCCTCCACTTT. Translation gives CASSSTQGWDSPLHF.

V is TRBV9 and J is TRBJ1-2, with TRBD1 identical over 9 bases. CDR1 is SGDLS, CDR2 YYNGEE, per germline. Unmatched junction bases numbered 9, after V lost 5 bases and J lost 4 bases. This CDR3 is built from 15 residues. CDR3 in amino acids: CASSPSGTGPYGYTF. The CDR3 nucleotides read TGTGCCAGCAGTCCTTCCGGGACAGGGCCCTATGGCTACACCTTC.

The J gene is TRBJ2-7, the V gene TRBV7-8, with a tentative D call TRBD1 (6 bases). Trimming shortened V by 4 bases and J by 6 bases, and 10 bases separated the two germline ends. Germline V lookup: CDR1 SGHVS, CDR2 FQNEAQ. The CDR3 covers 12 residues. DNA of the CDR3: TGTGCCAGCAGCTACGCACAGGGCGAGCAGTACTTC. Translated, it gives CASSYAQGEQYF.

J is TRBJ1-5 and V is TRBV4-3; weak D call: TRBD1 (5 bases). Germline CDR1 reads LGHNA; CDR2 reads YSLEER. This CDR3 contains 13 residues. The V gene lost 1 base and the J gene lost 6 bases, with 7 bases spanning the gap. CDR3 DNA: TGCGCCAGCAGCCAAGTTAGGGGTCAGCCCCAGCATTTT. Its translation is CASSQVRGQPQHF.

This clone was seen more than once but under ten times. The chain has TRBV11-2 and TRBJ1-1, with 7 nucleotides matching TRBD1. Per germline, CDR1 SGHAT and CDR2 FQNNGV. V dropped 3 bases and J dropped 4; count of bases not matched to a gene: 2. The CDR3 consists of 13 residues. The CDR3 reads CASSFSGGTEAFF. CDR3 nucleotide sequence: TGTGCCAGCAGCTTTTCAGGGGGCACTGAAGCTTTCTTT.

This clone was seen only a few times. The rearrangement uses TRBV4-1 and TRBJ1-5; D gene ambiguous. Trimming took 5 bases from V and 7 from J, leaving 9 bases between them. The CDR3 runs 12 residues. CDR1 and CDR2 (germline): MGHRA, YSYEKL. This CDR3 reads CASSSPGQPQHF. The CDR3, as DNA: TGCGCCAGCAGCTCCCCCGGGCAGCCCCAGCATTTT.

This chain uses TRBV19 with TRBJ1-1, with D unclear. The CDR3 has 12 residues. The germline gives CDR1 LNHDA, CDR2 SQIVND (reference sequence). The ends were cut back, 8 bases at V and 1 base at J, with 8 bases in the middle. CDR3 DNA: TGTGCCAGTCGCGCTAGGAACACTGAAGCTTTCTTT. It yields the protein CASRARNTEAFF.

Written as DNA, the CDR3 is TGCAGCGTTGAACCGGGCGGGGGGGCGTCAGATACGCAGTATTTT. This encodes CSVEPGGGASDTQYF. The chain is built from TRBV29-1 and TRBJ2-3, with 9 bases fitting TRBD2. This CDR3 has 15 residues. Germline values: CDR1 SQVTM, CDR2 ANQGSEA. With 2 bases clipped from V and 4 bases from J, the junction kept 7 bases outside the gene matches.

The chain employs TRBV5-1 and TRBJ2-2, with a tentative D call TRBD1 (5 bases). CDR1 is SGHRS and CDR2 is YFSETQ in the germline V gene. The CDR3 spans 17 residues. V lost 2 bases and J lost 1, with 15 bases in between. CDR3 region: CASSLDPPGQNTGELFF. As DNA, the CDR3 is TGCGCCAGCAGCTTAGACCCGCCCGGACAGAACACCGGGGAGCTGTTTTTT.

The chain is built from TRBV6-5 and TRBJ1-3; D is possibly TRBD1 (5 bases). V dropped 5 bases and J dropped 0 bases, with 11 bases sitting between them. The CDR3 loop spans 15 amino acids. CDR1 MNHEY and CDR2 SVGAGI come from the germline V gene. CDR3 DNA: TGTGCCAGCAGTCACCGGGGGTCCTCTGGAAACACCATATATTTT. Protein product: CASSHRGSSGNTIYF.

CDR3 loop: CASRDFYGYTF. The CDR3 DNA sequence: TGTGCCAGCAGGGACTTCTATGGCTACACCTTC. The chain recombines TRBV2 with TRBJ1-2; D uncertain. Germline CDR1 reads SNHLY; CDR2 reads FYNNEI. This CDR3 has 11 residues. The V end lost 6 bases, the J end lost 4 bases, and 6 bases lay between the germline ends. Looking up the rest from reference TRBV2 and TRBJ1-2 gives the full variable domain: EPEVTQTPSHQVTQMGQEVILRCVPISNHLYFYWYRQILGQKVEFLVSFYNNEISEKSEIFDDQFSVERPDGSNFTLKIRSTKLEDSAMYFCASRDFYGYTFGSGTRLTVV.

The chain links TRBV5-4 to TRBJ1-4; 9 positions agree with TRBD1. Germline-derived CDR1 and CDR2 are SGHNT and YYREEE (reference sequence). The trim removed 4 bases at V and 8 bases at J, leaving 6 bases unmatched. The CDR3 contains 14 residues. The CDR3 nucleotides read TGTGCCAGCAGCCCTACAGGGGGCCTGGAAAAACTGTTTTTT. This sequence encodes CASSPTGGLEKLFF. The full variable domain, in which reference TRBV5-4 and TRBJ1-4 provide the parts outside the CDR3, is ETGVTQSPTHLIKTRGQQVTLRCSSQSGHNTVSWYQQALGQGPQFIFQYYREEENGRGNFPPRFSGLQFPNYSSELNVNALELDDSALYLCASSPTGGLEKLFFGSGTQLSVL.

The chain carries TRBV6-6 and TRBJ1-1, with D unclear. Trimming removed 0 bases at V and 1 base at J, with 3 bases between. CDR1 MNHNY and CDR2 SVGAGI come from the germline V gene (reference sequence). The CDR3 loop spans 13 amino acids. As DNA, the CDR3 is TGTGCCAGCAGTTACTCGAGGAACACTGAAGCTTTCTTT. Amino acids: CASSYSRNTEAFF.

The table lists this clone with a few counts. V gene TRBV28 combines with J gene TRBJ1-2; maybe TRBD1 (5 bases). The germline gives CDR1 MDHEN, CDR2 SYDVKM. This CDR3 is built from 15 residues. Trimming cost V 5 bases and J 8 bases, with 21 bases left between them. Written as DNA, the CDR3 is TGTGCCAGCAGTAGTTTGACAGTCCTATCTATGGGCTACACCTTC. This translates into CASSSLTVLSMGYTF.

The V gene is TRBV9, the J gene TRBJ1-6; D perhaps matches TRBD1 (6 bases). The ends were cut back, 1 base at V and 9 bases at J, with 11 bases in the middle. This CDR3 has 14 residues. Germline assignment: CDR1 SGDLS and CDR2 YYNGEE. The DNA for the CDR3 is TGTGCCAGCAGCGTAAGGACAGCAGGTTCACCCCTCCACTTT. Protein sequence: CASSVRTAGSPLHF.

This clone has only a few counts. The chain uses TRBV3-1 (or the pseudogene TRBV3-2) and TRBJ1-2, with D perhaps matching TRBD1 (5 bases). V lost 5 bases and J lost 3, with 16 bases in between. The CDR3 runs 15 residues. CDR1 is LGHDT and CDR2 is YNNKEL in the germline V gene (reference sequence). The CDR3 reads CASSSLKSGDYGYTF. CDR3 coding DNA: TGTGCCAGCAGCTCTCTCAAGTCGGGGGACTATGGCTACACCTTC.

The chain combines TRBV6-4 with TRBJ1-5; weak D call: TRBD1 (5 bases). In germline, CDR1 is MRHNA, CDR2 SNTAGT. This CDR3 spans 15 amino acids. V was cut by 8 bases and J by 3 bases, with 17 bases left in between. CDR3 sequence reads: CASYNLGGVNQPQHF. Written as DNA, the CDR3 is TGTGCCAGCTACAACCTGGGAGGGGTCAATCAGCCCCAGCATTTT.

The chain carries TRBV28 and TRBJ1-1; no clear D. Germline V gives CDR1 MDHEN, CDR2 SYDVKM. V was shortened by 3 bases and J by 9 bases, with 14 bases between the two germline ends. The CDR3 loop spans 13 amino acids. The CDR3 sequence: CASSLGAMIQAFF. In DNA, the CDR3 is TGTGCCAGCAGTTTGGGAGCCATGATTCAAGCTTTCTTT. Complete variable domain (other parts from reference TRBV28 and TRBJ1-1): DVKVTQSSRYLVKRTGEKVFLECVQDMDHENMFWYRQDPGLGLRLIYFSYDVKMKEKGDIPEGYSVSREKKERFSLILESASTNQTSMYLCASSLGAMIQAFFGQGTRLTVV.

This sequence joins TRBV7-2 and TRBJ1-1, with D possibly being TRBD1 (6 bases). Trimming took off 1 base at V and 5 bases at J, with 11 bases between the two ends. Germline CDR1 is SGHTA and CDR2 is FQGNSA. This CDR3 comprises 14 residues. The CDR3 coding sequence is TGTGCCAGCAGCTTAGGGCAGGGGTCTACTGAAGCTTTCTTT. This translates into CASSLGQGSTEAFF.

This chain connects TRBV7-3 to TRBJ2-2; tentatively, D is TRBD2 (6 bases). The V end lost 4 bases, the J end lost 7 bases, and 16 bases lay between the germline ends. The CDR3 consists of 15 residues. Germline V gene data show CDR1 as SGHTA and CDR2 as FQGTGA. CDR3 amino acids: CASSSSGTGDGELFF. CDR3 nucleotides: TGTGCCAGCAGCTCATCGGGGACTGGGGACGGGGAGCTGTTTTTT. Complete variable domain (other parts from reference TRBV7-3 and TRBJ2-2): GAGVSQTPSNKVTEKGKYVELRCDPISGHTALYWYRQSLGQGPEFLIYFQGTGAADDSGLPNDRFFAVRPEGSVSTLKIQRTERGDSAVYLCASSSSGTGDGELFFGEGSRLTVL.

The chain uses TRBV5-6 and TRBJ1-5, with D perhaps matching TRBD1 (5 bases). The CDR3 extends over 16 amino acids. The ends were cut back, 2 bases at V and 9 bases at J, with 21 bases in the middle. Per germline, CDR1 SGHDT and CDR2 YYEEEE. The CDR3 DNA follows: TGTGCCAGCAGCTTCTCAGGGACTTCAGGATCGCTGCCCCAGCATTTT. It encodes CASSFSGTSGSLPQHF.

J is TRBJ2-3 and V is TRBV11-3; maybe TRBD2 (5 bases). V lost 2 bases to trimming and J lost 5 bases, with 11 bases between them. Germline V gene sequence: CDR1 SGHNT, CDR2 YENEEA. This CDR3 is 14 amino acids long. CDR3 region: CASSLRGFGDTQYF. DNA of the CDR3: TGTGCCAGCAGCTTAAGAGGGTTCGGAGATACGCAGTATTTT.

This rearrangement joins TRBV6-1 to TRBJ1-2; 9 positions match TRBD1. With 4 bases clipped from V and 4 bases from J, the junction kept 10 bases outside the gene matches. CDR3 length equals 16 residues. Germline-derived CDR1 and CDR2 are MNHNS and SASEGT. DNA for the CDR3: TGTGCCAGCAGTGTATTTAAGGGACAGGGAGGCTATGGCTACACCTTC. This codes for CASSVFKGQGGYGYTF.

The rearrangement uses TRBV29-1 and TRBJ2-2; 8 nucleotides line up with TRBD1. The CDR3 covers 15 residues. V was pared by 4 bases and J by 1 base, with 5 bases of the junction left unmatched. Germline CDR1 is SQVTM and CDR2 is ANQGSEA. The CDR3, as DNA: TGCAGCGTTGCGTCAGGGACAGGGAACACCGGGGAGCTGTTTTTT. Translating gives CSVASGTGNTGELFF.

As for this clone: The sample has other DNA sequences that encode this CDR3 too. The rearrangement joins TRBV7-8 to TRBJ1-5, with D maybe TRBD1 (5 bases). The V end lost 5 bases, the J end lost 7 bases, and 12 bases lay between the germline ends. CDR3 size: 13 residues. The germline V gene encodes CDR1 SGHVS and CDR2 FQNEAQ. The CDR3 coding sequence is TGTGCCAGCAGCCCGACGGGGGACCAGCCCCAGCATTTT. Protein sequence: CASSPTGDQPQHF.

The rearrangement joins TRBV19 to TRBJ1-5; possibly TRBD1 for D (5 bases). Germline CDR1 is LNHDA and CDR2 is SQIVND (reference sequence). The CDR3 has 14 amino acids. The V end lost 9 bases, the J end lost 0 bases, and 12 bases lay between the germline ends. CDR3 coding DNA: TGTGCCAGCTCTGGACACAATAGCAATCAGCCCCAGCATTTT. Its protein product is CASSGHNSNQPQHF. Supplemented by reference TRBV19 and TRBJ1-5, the full variable domain reads DGGITQSPKYLFRKEGQNVTLSCEQNLNHDAMYWYRQDPGQGLRLIYYSQIVNDFQKGDIAEGYSVSREKKESFPLTVTSAQKNPTAFYLCASSGHNSNQPQHFGDGTRLSIL.